A single sample is the source of the 3 T cell receptor delta chains below, sequenced in a study of gammadelta T cells in human blood. With CATT, TCRdb re-called clones from the RT-PCR reads. Of 330 or so delta-chain clones in the sample, about 13% were seen once. Sequenced: Vgamma9Vdelta2 gamma-delta T cells from adult blood. Receptor source: a human donor.

This clone was seen a few times. TCRdb attributes to this sequence the protein of a much larger clone, which differs from the DNA translation at residue 5; a read error is likely, and the protein displayed is translated from the DNA. The V call is TRDV2, the J call TRDJ1; D may be TRDD3 (5 bases). CDR3 length equals 14 residues. Deletions cut 3 bases from V and 2 bases from J, with 12 bases between. From germline, CDR1 is GEAIGNYY and CDR2 EKD. CDR3 residues: CACDAVYGTDKLIF. The CDR3 nucleotides read TGTGCCTGTGACGCTGTATACGGTACCGATAAACTCATCTTT.

With regard to this clone: A far larger clone is a single base away, which makes a read error likely. Other DNA sequences in the same sample also yield this CDR3. This chain joins TRDV2 and TRDJ1; the D gene is possibly TRDD3 (6 bases). Trimming took off 7 bases at V and 0 bases at J, with 17 bases between the two ends. The CDR3 is 15 residues long. Germline CDR1 is GEAIGNYY and CDR2 is EKD. Written as DNA, the CDR3 is TGTGCCTGCGACGTGCTGGGGAAGTACACCGATAAACTCATCTTT. It translates to CACDVLGKYTDKLIF.

This clone was counted only a few times. TCRdb's protein, taken from a much larger clone, differs from this DNA's translation at residue 4, likely owing to a read error; the protein displayed comes from the DNA. This rearrangement joins TRDV2 to TRDJ1, with TRDD3 identical over 13 bases. The ends lost 5 bases at V and 0 bases at J; junction bases unmatched: 14. Germline CDR1 is GEAIGNYY and CDR2 is EKD. The CDR3 is made up of 19 amino acids. The CDR3: CACGPVLGDTLGYTDKLIF. For the CDR3, the DNA is TGTGCCTGTGGCCCAGTACTGGGGGATACGCTGGGTTACACCGATAAACTCATCTTT.